This TCR beta chain appears in the sequencing data of a study of blood T cell repertoires in COVID-19. Study details: T cells, B-cell-depleted T cells, or PBMCs supplied cDNA or gDNA.

Trimming took 3 bases from V and 5 from J; bases not matched to a gene: 10. This CDR3 region has 16 residues. CDR1 LNHDA and CDR2 SQIVND come from the germline V gene (reference sequence). TCRdb's table, derived via immunoSEQ multiplex PCR, lists solely in-frame clones and lacks some. The profile covers tens of thousands of clones, with approximately 81% appearing a single time and about 29% taken by the ten largest. The chain is built from TRBV19 and TRBJ2-5; 9 positions agree with TRBD2. The TCR sequence derives from a man older than 75 with active or convalescent COVID-19. Sequencing was performed on peripheral blood. The CDR3, as DNA: TGTGCCAGTAGTATTGGCGGGACTAGCTGGTTGGAGACCCAGTACTTC. This gives the protein CASSIGGTSWLETQYF.